This T cell receptor (beta chain) was captured by sequencing in a study of type 1 and type 2 diabetes patients. Study background: CD4+ or CD8+ T cells were positively selected from PBMCs with microbeads.

V lost 7 bases and J 0 bases, leaving 10 bases between the germline ends. Germline V CDR1 and CDR2: MNHNS, SASEGT. The CDR3 totals 15 residues. PCR was run on genomic DNA. Amplification of the beta chain CDR3 used 30 forward and 13 reverse multiplex primers. One entry per CDR3 protein results from TCRdb running MiXCR on the multiplex PCR reads. The table lists fewer than 300,000 distinct CDR3 sequences, 47% of them singletons, with about 13% in the top ten. This receptor was identified in a man aged 18 to 30 with type 2 diabetes. Input material: peripheral blood mononuclear cells (PBMCs). The rearrangement uses TRBV6-1 and TRBJ1-6; D may be TRBD1 (6 bases). As DNA, the CDR3 is TGTGCCAGCAACCAACAGGGCTCCTATAATTCACCCCTCCACTTT. It yields the protein CASNQQGSYNSPLHF.